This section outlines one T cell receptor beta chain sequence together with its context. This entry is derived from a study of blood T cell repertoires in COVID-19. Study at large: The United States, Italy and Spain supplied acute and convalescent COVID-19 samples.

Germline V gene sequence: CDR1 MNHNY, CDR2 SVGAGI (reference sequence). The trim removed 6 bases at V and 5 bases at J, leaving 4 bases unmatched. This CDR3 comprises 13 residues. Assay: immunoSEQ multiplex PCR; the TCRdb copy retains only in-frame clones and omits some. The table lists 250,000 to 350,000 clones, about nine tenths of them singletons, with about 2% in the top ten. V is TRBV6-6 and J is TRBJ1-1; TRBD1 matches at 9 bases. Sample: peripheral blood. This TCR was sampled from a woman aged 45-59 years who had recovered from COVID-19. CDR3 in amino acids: CASRNGQGTEAFF. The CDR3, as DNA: TGTGCCAGCAGGAACGGACAGGGGACTGAAGCTTTCTTT.